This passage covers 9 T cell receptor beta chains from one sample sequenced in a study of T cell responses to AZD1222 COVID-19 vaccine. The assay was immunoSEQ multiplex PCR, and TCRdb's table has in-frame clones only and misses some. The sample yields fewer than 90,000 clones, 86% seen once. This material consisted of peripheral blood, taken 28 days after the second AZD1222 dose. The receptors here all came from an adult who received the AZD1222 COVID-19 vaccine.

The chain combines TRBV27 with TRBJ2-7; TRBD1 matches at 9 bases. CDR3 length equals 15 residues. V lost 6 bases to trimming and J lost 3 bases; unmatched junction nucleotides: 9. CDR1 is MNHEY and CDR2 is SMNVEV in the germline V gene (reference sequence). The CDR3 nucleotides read TGTGCCAGCAGGATGGGACAGGGCTCTAACTACGAGCAGTACTTC. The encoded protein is CASRMGQGSNYEQYF.

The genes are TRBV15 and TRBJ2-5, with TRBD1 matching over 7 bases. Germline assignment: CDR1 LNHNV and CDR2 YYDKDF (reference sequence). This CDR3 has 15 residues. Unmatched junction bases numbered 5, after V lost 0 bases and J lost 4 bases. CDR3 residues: CATSRDKGAGETQYF. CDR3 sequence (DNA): TGTGCCACCAGCAGAGATAAGGGGGCGGGAGAGACCCAGTACTTC.

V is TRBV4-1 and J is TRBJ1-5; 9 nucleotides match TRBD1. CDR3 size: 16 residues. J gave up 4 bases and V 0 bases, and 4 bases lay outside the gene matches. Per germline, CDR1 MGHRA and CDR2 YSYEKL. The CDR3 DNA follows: TGCGCCAGCAGCCAAGATGGACAGGGGAGGAATCAGCCCCAGCATTTT. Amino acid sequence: CASSQDGQGRNQPQHF.

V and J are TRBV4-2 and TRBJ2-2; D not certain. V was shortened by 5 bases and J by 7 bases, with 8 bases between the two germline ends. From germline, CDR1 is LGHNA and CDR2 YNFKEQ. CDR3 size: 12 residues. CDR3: CASSSRFGELFF. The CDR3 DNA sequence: TGTGCCAGCAGCTCCCGCTTCGGGGAGCTGTTTTTT.

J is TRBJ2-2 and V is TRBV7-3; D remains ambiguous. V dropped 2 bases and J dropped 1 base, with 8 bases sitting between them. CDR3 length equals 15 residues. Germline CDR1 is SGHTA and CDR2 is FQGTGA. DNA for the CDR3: TGTGCCAGCAGCTTAGGTGGGGTGAACACCGGGGAGCTGTTTTTT. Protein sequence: CASSLGGVNTGELFF.

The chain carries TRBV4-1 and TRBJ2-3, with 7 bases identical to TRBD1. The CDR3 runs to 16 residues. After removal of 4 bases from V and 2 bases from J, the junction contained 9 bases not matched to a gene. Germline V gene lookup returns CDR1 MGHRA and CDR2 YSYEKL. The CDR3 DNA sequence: TGCGCCAGCAGCCGGAGACAGGGACAGACCACAGATACGCAGTATTTT. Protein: CASSRRQGQTTDTQYF.

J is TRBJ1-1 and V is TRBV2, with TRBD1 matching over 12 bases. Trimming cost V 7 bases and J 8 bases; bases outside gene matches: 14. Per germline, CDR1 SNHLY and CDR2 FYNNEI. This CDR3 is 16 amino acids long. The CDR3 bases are TGTGCCAGCATATTCTTAGTGGGACAGGGGGCTTCGGAAGCTTTCTTT. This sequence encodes CASIFLVGQGASEAFF.

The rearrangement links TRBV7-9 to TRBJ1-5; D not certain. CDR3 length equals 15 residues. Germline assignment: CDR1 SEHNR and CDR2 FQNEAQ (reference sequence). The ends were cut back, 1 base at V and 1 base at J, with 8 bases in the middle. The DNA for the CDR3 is TGTGCCAGCAGCTTAGAAGGCATCAGCAATCAGCCCCAGCATTTT. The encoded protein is CASSLEGISNQPQHF. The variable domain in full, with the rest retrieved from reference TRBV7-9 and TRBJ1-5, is DTGVSQNPRHKITKRGQNVTFRCDPISEHNRLYWYRQTLGQGPEFLTYFQNEAQLEKSRLLSDRFSAERPKGSFSTLEIQRTEQGDSAMYLCASSLEGISNQPQHFGDGTRLSIL.

The CDR3 protein is CASRSGGGTSNQPQHF. Written as DNA, the CDR3 is TGCGCCAGCAGAAGTGGGGGCGGTACTAGCAATCAGCCCCAGCATTTT. V gene TRBV10-2 combines with J gene TRBJ1-5; D perhaps matches TRBD1 (6 bases). V gave up 6 bases and J gave up 0 bases, with 15 bases separating them. CDR3 size: 16 residues. Germline values: CDR1 WSHSY, CDR2 SAAADI.